This T cell receptor beta chain was recovered during a study of metastatic and nonmetastatic thyroid tumors. The overall study: Patients with malignant and benign thyroid disease provided blood and tumor or nodule tissue, whose repertoires were compared.

The authors' processing: The distant-metastasis classifier for papillary thyroid cancer was built from CDR3 differences across clinicopathological groups. TCRdb re-analyzed the PCR reads using MiXCR. These V and J calls are TCRdb output, not the study's own analysis. The sample includes 15,000 to 20,000 clones, about 29% of them seen just once. All patients were treatment-naive before thyroid surgery. General observations from the study: Relative to benign nodules, malignant thyroid tumors were reportedly characterized by significantly elevated TCR beta diversity in blood and tumor.

Germline CDR1 reads MNHEY; CDR2 reads SVGEGT. V was trimmed by 3 bases and J by 4 bases, leaving 9 bases between them. The CDR3 totals 13 residues. By share, this clone ranks as medium-sized. Its target is not known. This chain uses TRBV6-2 or TRBV6-3 with TRBJ1-1; D remains unclear. The sequence derives from a female donor with papillary thyroid cancer or a benign thyroid nodule (not recorded which). Some clones in this sample may be carry-over from other donors' samples. The specimen was tumor tissue. The CDR3 DNA follows: TGTGCCAGCAGTTATTTACCGACCACTGAAGCTTTCTTT. It yields the protein CASSYLPTTEAFF.